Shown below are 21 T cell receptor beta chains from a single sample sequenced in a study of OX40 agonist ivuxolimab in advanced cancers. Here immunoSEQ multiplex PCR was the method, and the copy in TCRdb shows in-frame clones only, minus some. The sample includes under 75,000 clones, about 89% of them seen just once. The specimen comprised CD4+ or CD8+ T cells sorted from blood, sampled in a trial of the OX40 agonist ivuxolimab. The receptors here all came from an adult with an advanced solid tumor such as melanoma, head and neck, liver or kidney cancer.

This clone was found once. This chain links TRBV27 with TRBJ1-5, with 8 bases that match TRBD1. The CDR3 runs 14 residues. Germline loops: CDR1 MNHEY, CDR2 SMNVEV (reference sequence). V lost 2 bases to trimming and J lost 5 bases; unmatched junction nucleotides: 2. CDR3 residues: CASSLVRGHQPQHF. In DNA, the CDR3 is TGTGCCAGCAGTTTAGTCAGGGGGCATCAGCCCCAGCATTTT.

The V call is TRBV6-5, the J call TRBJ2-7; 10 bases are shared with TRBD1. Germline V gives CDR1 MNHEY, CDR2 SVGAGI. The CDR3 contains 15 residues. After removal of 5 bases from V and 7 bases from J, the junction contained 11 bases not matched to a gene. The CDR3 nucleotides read TGTGCCAGCAGTAATGGGCGGGGACAGGGGTATGAGCAGTACTTC. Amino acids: CASSNGRGQGYEQYF.

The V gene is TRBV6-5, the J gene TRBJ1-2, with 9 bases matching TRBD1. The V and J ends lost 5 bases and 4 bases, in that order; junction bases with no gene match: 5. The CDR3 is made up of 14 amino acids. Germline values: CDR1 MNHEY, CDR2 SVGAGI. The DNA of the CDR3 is TGTGCCAGCAGTCCGGGACAGGGTTTCTATGGCTACACCTTC. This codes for CASSPGQGFYGYTF.

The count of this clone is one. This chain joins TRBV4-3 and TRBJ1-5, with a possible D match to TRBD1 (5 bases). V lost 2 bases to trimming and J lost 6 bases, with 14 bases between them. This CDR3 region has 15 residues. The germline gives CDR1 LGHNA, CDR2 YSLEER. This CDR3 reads CASSQNGPGGQPQHF. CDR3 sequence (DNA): TGCGCCAGCAGCCAAAATGGACCGGGGGGTCAGCCCCAGCATTTT.

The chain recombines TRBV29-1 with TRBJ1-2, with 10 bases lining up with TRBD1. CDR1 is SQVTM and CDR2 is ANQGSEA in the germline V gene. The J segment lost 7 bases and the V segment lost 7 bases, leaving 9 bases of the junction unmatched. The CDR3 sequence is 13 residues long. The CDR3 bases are TGCAGCGCCGGGGACAGGGGATTTGGTGGCTACACCTTC. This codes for CSAGDRGFGGYTF.

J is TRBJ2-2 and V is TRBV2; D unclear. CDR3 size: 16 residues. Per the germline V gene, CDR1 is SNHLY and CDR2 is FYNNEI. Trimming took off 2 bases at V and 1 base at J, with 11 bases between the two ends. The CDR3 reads CASSETGPLNTGELFF. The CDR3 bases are TGTGCCAGCAGTGAAACGGGCCCTTTGAACACCGGGGAGCTGTTTTTT. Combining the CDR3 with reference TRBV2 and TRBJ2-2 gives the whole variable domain EPEVTQTPSHQVTQMGQEVILRCVPISNHLYFYWYRQILGQKVEFLVSFYNNEISEKSEIFDDQFSVERPDGSNFTLKIRSTKLEDSAMYFCASSETGPLNTGELFFGEGSRLTVL.

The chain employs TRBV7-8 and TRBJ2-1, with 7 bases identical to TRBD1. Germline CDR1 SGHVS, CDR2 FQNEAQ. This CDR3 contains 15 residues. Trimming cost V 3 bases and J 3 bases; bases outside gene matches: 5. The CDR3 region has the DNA TGTGCCAGCAGCTTCGAAGGGGGCATCTACAATGAGCAGTTCTTC. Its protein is CASSFEGGIYNEQFF. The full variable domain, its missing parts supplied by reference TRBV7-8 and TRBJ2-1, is GAGVSQSPRYKVAKRGQDVALRCDPISGHVSLFWYQQALGQGPEFLTYFQNEAQLDKSGLPSDRFFAERPEGSVSTLKIQRTQQEDSAVYLCASSFEGGIYNEQFFGPGTRLTVL.

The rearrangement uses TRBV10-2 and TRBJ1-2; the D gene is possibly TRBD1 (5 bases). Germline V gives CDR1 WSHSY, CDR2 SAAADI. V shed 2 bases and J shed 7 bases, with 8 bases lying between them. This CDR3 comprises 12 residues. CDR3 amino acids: CASSEQGSGYTF. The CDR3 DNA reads TGCGCCAGCAGTGAGCAGGGTAGTGGCTACACCTTC.

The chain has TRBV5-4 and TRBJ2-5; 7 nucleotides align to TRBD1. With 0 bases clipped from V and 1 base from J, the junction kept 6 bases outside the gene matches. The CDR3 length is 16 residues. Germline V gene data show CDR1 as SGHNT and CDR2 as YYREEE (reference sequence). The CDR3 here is CASSLEGATAQETQYF. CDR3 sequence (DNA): TGTGCCAGCAGCTTGGAGGGGGCGACGGCCCAAGAGACCCAGTACTTC.

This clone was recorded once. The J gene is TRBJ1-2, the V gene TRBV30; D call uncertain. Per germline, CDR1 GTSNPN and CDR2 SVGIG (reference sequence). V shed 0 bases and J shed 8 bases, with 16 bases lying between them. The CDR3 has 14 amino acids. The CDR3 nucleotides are TGTGCCTGGAGTGTGGGCAGCACCCTCTCGGGCTACACCTTC. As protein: CAWSVGSTLSGYTF.

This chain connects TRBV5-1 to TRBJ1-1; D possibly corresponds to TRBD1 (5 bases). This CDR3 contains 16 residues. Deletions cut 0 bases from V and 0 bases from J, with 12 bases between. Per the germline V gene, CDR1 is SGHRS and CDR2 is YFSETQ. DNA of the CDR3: TGCGCCAGCAGCTTGGATGGGGCAGGCGTGAACACTGAAGCTTTCTTT. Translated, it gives CASSLDGAGVNTEAFF.

Written as DNA, the CDR3 is TGTGCCAGCAGCCCCGACAGGGGGACGGACGAGCAGTACTTC. Its translation: CASSPDRGTDEQYF. The gene calls are TRBV7-7 and TRBJ2-7; 9 nucleotides align to TRBD1. The CDR3 consists of 14 residues. After removal of 5 bases from V and 5 bases from J, the junction contained 7 bases not matched to a gene. The germline V gene has CDR1 SSHAT and CDR2 FNYEAQ (reference sequence).

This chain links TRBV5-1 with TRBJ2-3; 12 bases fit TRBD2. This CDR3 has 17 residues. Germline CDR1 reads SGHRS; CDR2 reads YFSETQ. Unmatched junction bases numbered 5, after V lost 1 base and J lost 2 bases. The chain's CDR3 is CASSLMTSGGLTDTQYF. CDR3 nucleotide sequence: TGCGCCAGCAGCTTGATGACTAGCGGGGGCCTCACAGATACGCAGTATTTT.

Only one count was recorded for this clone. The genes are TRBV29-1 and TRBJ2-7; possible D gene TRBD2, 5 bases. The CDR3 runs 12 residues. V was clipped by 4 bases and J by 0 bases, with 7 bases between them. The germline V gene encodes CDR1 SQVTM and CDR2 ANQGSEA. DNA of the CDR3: TGCAGCGTTGTCGGACTCTCCTACGAGCAGTACTTC. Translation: CSVVGLSYEQYF.

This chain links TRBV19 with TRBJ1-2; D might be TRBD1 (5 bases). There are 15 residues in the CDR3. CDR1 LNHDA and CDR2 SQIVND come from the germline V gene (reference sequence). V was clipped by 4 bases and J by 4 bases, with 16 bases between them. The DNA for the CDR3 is TGTGCCAGTAGTACCCAGACCCAGGGATTCTATGGCTACACCTTC. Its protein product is CASSTQTQGFYGYTF.

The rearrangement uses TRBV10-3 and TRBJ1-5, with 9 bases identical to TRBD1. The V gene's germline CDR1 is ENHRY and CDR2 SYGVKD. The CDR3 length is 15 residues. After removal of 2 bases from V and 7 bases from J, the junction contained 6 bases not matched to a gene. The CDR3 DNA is TGTGCCATCAGTGAGAGAACAGGGGGCGCGCAGCCCCAGCATTTT. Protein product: CAISERTGGAQPQHF.

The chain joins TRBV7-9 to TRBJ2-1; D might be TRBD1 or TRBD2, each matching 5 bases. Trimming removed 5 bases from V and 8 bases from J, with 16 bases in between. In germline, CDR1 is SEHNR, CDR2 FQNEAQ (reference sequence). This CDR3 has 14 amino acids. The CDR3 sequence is CASSPGRAQDEQFF. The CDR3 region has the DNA TGTGCCAGCAGCCCGGGACGAGCTCAGGATGAGCAGTTCTTC. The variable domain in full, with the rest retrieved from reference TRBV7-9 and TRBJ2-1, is DTGVSQNPRHKITKRGQNVTFRCDPISEHNRLYWYRQTLGQGPEFLTYFQNEAQLEKSRLLSDRFSAERPKGSFSTLEIQRTEQGDSAMYLCASSPGRAQDEQFFGPGTRLTVL.

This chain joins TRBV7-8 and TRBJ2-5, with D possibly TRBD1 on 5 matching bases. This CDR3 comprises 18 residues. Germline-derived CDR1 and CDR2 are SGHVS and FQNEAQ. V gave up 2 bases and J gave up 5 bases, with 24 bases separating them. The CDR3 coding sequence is TGTGCCAGCAGCTTAAAGGCACGCCAGGGTGGTTCTGGGGAGACCCAGTACTTC. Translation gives CASSLKARQGGSGETQYF.

CDR3 region: CASSNLKTPHPEQFF. In DNA, the CDR3 is TGTGCCAGCAGCAACCTCAAAACACCCCACCCTGAGCAGTTCTTC. J is TRBJ2-1 and V is TRBV5-6, with no clear D. Trimming removed 4 bases at V and 9 bases at J, with 20 bases between. The CDR3 loop spans 15 amino acids. Germline V CDR1 and CDR2: SGHDT, YYEEEE.

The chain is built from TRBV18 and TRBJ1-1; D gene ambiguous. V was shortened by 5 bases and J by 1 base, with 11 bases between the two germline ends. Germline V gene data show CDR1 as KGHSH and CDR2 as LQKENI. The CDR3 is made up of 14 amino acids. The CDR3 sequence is CASSKVSRNTEAFF. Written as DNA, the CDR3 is TGTGCCAGCTCAAAAGTGTCCAGGAACACTGAAGCTTTCTTT.

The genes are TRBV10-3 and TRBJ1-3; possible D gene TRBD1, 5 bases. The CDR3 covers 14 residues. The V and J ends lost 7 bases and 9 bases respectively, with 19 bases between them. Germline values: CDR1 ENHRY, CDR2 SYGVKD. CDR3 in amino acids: CAIKRQPSSSTIYF. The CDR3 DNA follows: TGTGCCATCAAAAGACAGCCATCAAGTAGCACCATATATTTT.